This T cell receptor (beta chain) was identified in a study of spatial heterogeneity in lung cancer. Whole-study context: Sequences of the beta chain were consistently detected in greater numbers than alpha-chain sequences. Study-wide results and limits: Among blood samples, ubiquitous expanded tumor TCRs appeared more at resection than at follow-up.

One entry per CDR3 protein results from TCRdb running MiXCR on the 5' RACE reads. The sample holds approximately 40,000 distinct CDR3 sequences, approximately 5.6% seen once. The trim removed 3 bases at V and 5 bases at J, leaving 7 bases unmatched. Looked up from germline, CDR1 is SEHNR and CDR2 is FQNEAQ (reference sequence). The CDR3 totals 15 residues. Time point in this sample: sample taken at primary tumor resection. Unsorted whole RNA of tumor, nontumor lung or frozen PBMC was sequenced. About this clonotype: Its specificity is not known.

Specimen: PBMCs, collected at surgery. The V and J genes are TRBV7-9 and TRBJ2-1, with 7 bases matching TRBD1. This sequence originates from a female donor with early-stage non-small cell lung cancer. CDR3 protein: CASSFRQGMDNEQFF. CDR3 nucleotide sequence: TGTGCCAGCAGCTTCCGACAGGGAATGGACAATGAGCAGTTCTTC.